These 24 T cell receptor beta chains originate from one sample sequenced in a study of shared clonotypes between healthy human individuals. Generated by immunoSEQ multiplex PCR, the TCRdb table keeps only in-frame clones and is missing some. Counted here are over a million clones, approximately 70% occurring once; the ten biggest clones make up about 1.5%. The source material was memory CD4+ T cells sorted from blood. Subset specified: CD45RA-negative fraction. The origin of the receptors is a man aged 18 to 30 in good health.

DNA for the CDR3: TGTGCCATCAGTAACCTCGACAGGGCTGCCTATGGCTACACCTTC. The encoded protein is CAISNLDRAAYGYTF. V gene TRBV10-3 combines with J gene TRBJ1-2; 7 bases agree with TRBD1. The CDR3 contains 15 residues. Trimming removed 5 bases from V and 4 bases from J; junction bases left unmatched: 10. Germline assignment: CDR1 ENHRY and CDR2 SYGVKD.

This clone was recorded a few times. The gene calls are TRBV7-2 and TRBJ1-3; 8 positions agree with TRBD1. This CDR3 region has 15 residues. J lost 0 bases, V lost 5 bases, and 3 bases had no gene match. Germline CDR1 and CDR2: SGHTA and FQGNSA. CDR3 residues: CASSRTGTSGNTIYF. CDR3 coding DNA: TGTGCCAGCAGCCGGACAGGGACCTCTGGAAACACCATATATTTT.

This clone showed up just a few times. The chain joins TRBV10-2 to TRBJ2-7, with D tentatively TRBD1 (6 bases). Germline V CDR1 and CDR2: WSHSY, SAAADI. The CDR3 length is 15 residues. The germline V and J ends were trimmed by 4 bases and 3 bases, with 16 bases remaining between them. The DNA for the CDR3 is TGCGCCAGCAGTGGGACCGGGACAAAAAGCTACGAGCAGTACTTC. Translated: CASSGTGTKSYEQYF.

This clone has just one count. V is TRBV7-8 and J is TRBJ1-5, with D unclear. V dropped 8 bases and J dropped 4 bases, with 12 bases sitting between them. CDR1 is SGHVS, CDR2 FQNEAQ, per germline. CDR3 size: 13 residues. The CDR3 sequence: CASSRGGNQPQHF. Here the CDR3 DNA reads TGTGCCAGCTCCCGGGGAGGGAATCAGCCCCAGCATTTT.

This clone was seen a handful of times. The chain recombines TRBV7-9 with TRBJ1-3; no clear D gene. This CDR3 region has 14 residues. V lost 4 bases and J lost 0, with 7 bases in between. Per germline, CDR1 SEHNR and CDR2 FQNEAQ (reference sequence). For the CDR3, the DNA is TGTGCCAGCAGCTCGGGGTTCTCTGGAAACACCATATATTTT. Translating gives CASSSGFSGNTIYF.

This chain uses TRBV5-6 with TRBJ1-6; no clear D. CDR1 and CDR2 from the germline V gene are SGHDT and YYEEEE. The V end was cut by 3 bases, the J end by 10 bases, with 11 bases between. This CDR3 comprises 13 residues. CDR3 protein: CASSSSLSSPLHF. The CDR3, as DNA: TGTGCCAGCAGCTCTAGCCTATCCTCACCCCTCCACTTT.

On this clone itself: The sample carries other DNA sequences with the same CDR3. The chain employs TRBV19 and TRBJ1-5; TRBD1 matches 7 bases. The junction had 3 bases not matched to a gene; V was cut back by 6 bases and J by 1 base. The CDR3 covers 14 residues. Per germline, CDR1 LNHDA and CDR2 SQIVND (reference sequence). CDR3: CASSADRSNQPQHF. In DNA, the CDR3 is TGTGCCAGTAGCGCGGACAGGAGCAATCAGCCCCAGCATTTT.

The chain recombines TRBV7-9 with TRBJ1-2, with TRBD1 identical over 8 bases. Germline V gene data show CDR1 as SEHNR and CDR2 as FQNEAQ (reference sequence). The CDR3 is 15 amino acids. Trimming at V came to 2 bases and at J to 8 bases, leaving 10 bases not matched to a gene. CDR3 in DNA: TGTGCCAGCAGCTTACATTTAGGACAGGGCGGCGGCTACACCTTC. Protein sequence: CASSLHLGQGGGYTF.

The rearrangement uses TRBV11-3 and TRBJ2-5; the match to TRBD2 covers 13 bases. CDR1 and CDR2 from the germline V gene are SGHNT and YENEEA. V dropped 5 bases and J dropped 5; count of bases not matched to a gene: 5. CDR3 length: 15 amino acids. CDR3 DNA: TGTGCCAGCAGCCTTGGGACTAGCGGGGAGGAGACCCAGTACTTC. Encoded protein: CASSLGTSGEETQYF. The variable domain in full, completed from reference TRBV11-3 and TRBJ2-5, reads EAGVVQSPRYKIIEKKQPVAFWCNPISGHNTLYWYLQNLGQGPELLIRYENEEAVDDSQLPKDRFSAERLKGVDSTLKIQPAELGDSAVYLCASSLGTSGEETQYFGPGTRLLVL.

CDR3 region: CASRIDRGPSYEQYF. As DNA, the CDR3 is TGTGCCAGCAGAATAGACAGGGGGCCATCCTACGAGCAGTACTTC. The rearrangement joins TRBV7-9 to TRBJ2-7; 10 positions match TRBD1. CDR1 and CDR2 (germline): SEHNR, FQNEAQ (reference sequence). The V and J ends lost 6 bases and 1 base, in that order; junction bases with no gene match: 6. There are 15 residues in the CDR3.

The rearrangement joins TRBV5-1 to TRBJ2-5, with TRBD1 as a possible D gene (6 bases). The V end was cut by 0 bases, the J end by 0 bases, with 18 bases between. The CDR3 runs to 18 residues. Germline values: CDR1 SGHRS, CDR2 YFSETQ. CDR3 sequence reads: CASSLARQAISNQETQYF. CDR3 bases: TGCGCCAGCAGCTTGGCGAGACAGGCCATATCCAACCAAGAGACCCAGTACTTC.

Comments on this clone: Other DNA variants within this sample encode the same CDR3. This chain joins TRBV7-6 and TRBJ1-1; D ambiguous. V lost 6 bases to trimming and J lost 1 base, with 9 bases between them. The germline gives CDR1 SGHVS, CDR2 FNYEAQ. This CDR3 spans 13 amino acids. CDR3 residues: CASSLQENTEAFF. The CDR3 bases are TGTGCCAGCAGTCTTCAGGAGAACACTGAAGCTTTCTTT.

J is TRBJ1-3 and V is TRBV7-8, with D hard to call. The germline V gene encodes CDR1 SGHVS and CDR2 FQNEAQ. This CDR3 contains 14 residues. V dropped 5 bases and J dropped 2 bases, with 10 bases sitting between them. The CDR3 reads CASSQETAGNTIYF. As DNA, the CDR3 is TGTGCCAGCAGCCAAGAAACAGCTGGAAACACCATATATTTT.

V is TRBV7-9 and J is TRBJ2-7; maybe TRBD1 (5 bases). Germline-derived CDR1 and CDR2 are SEHNR and FQNEAQ (reference sequence). Trimming left V 1 base short and J 3 bases short, with 7 bases between. This CDR3 has 13 residues. CDR3 protein: CASSLGQNYEQYF. CDR3 bases: TGTGCCAGCAGCTTAGGACAGAACTACGAGCAGTACTTC.

The count of this clone is one. This chain uses TRBV7-8 with TRBJ2-5, with D hard to call. The CDR3 has 13 residues. Germline V gives CDR1 SGHVS, CDR2 FQNEAQ. Trimming removed 5 bases from V and 5 bases from J, with 12 bases in between. CDR3 DNA sequence: TGTGCCAGCAGCCCGCAGGTGGGGGAGACCCAGTACTTC. This translates into CASSPQVGETQYF.

As regards this clone: The sample holds other DNA sequences that translate to the same CDR3. V is TRBV6-5 and J is TRBJ1-1; D is uncertain. With 2 bases removed from V and 1 base from J, the gap between germline ends came to 2 bases. The CDR3 length is 12 residues. CDR1 MNHEY and CDR2 SVGAGI come from the germline V gene. CDR3 bases: TGTGCCAGCAGTTACCGGAACACTGAAGCTTTCTTT. Protein sequence: CASSYRNTEAFF.

V is TRBV11-2 and J is TRBJ2-2, with D possibly matching TRBD1 (6 bases). Per germline, CDR1 SGHAT and CDR2 FQNNGV. The CDR3 is made up of 14 amino acids. V lost 3 bases to trimming and J lost 7 bases, with 12 bases between them. The CDR3 loop reads CASSFNRAGGELFF. The CDR3, as DNA: TGTGCCAGCAGCTTTAACAGGGCGGGCGGGGAGCTGTTTTTT.

On this clone: The same CDR3 can be traced to other DNA sequences in this sample. The chain combines TRBV7-8 with TRBJ2-5, with TRBD2 as a possible D gene (5 bases). Trimming took off 1 base at V and 4 bases at J, with 7 bases between the two ends. The CDR3 spans 13 residues. Per germline, CDR1 SGHVS and CDR2 FQNEAQ. CDR3 sequence: CASSLGLAETQYF. The CDR3 nucleotides are TGTGCCAGCAGCTTAGGGCTAGCAGAGACCCAGTACTTC. Filled out from reference TRBV7-8 and TRBJ2-5, the complete variable domain reads GAGVSQSPRYKVAKRGQDVALRCDPISGHVSLFWYQQALGQGPEFLTYFQNEAQLDKSGLPSDRFFAERPEGSVSTLKIQRTQQEDSAVYLCASSLGLAETQYFGPGTRLLVL.

The V gene is TRBV2, the J gene TRBJ2-1; 10 bases fit TRBD1. CDR1 is SNHLY, CDR2 FYNNEI, per germline. This CDR3 is 14 amino acids long. After removal of 6 bases from V and 7 bases from J, the junction contained 6 bases not matched to a gene. The CDR3 bases are TGTGCCAGCAGCAAAGGGACAGGGGTGAATGAGCAGTTCTTC. Translation: CASSKGTGVNEQFF.

As concerns this clone: At one of its ends the junction is not consistent with the germline gene, which may arise from a read error. The V call is TRBV7-9, the J call TRBJ1-4; 7 bases agree with TRBD1. The germline V gene encodes CDR1 SEHNR and CDR2 FQNEAQ (reference sequence). This CDR3 contains 15 residues. The CDR3 loop reads CASSQDGRGSEKLFF. Here the CDR3 DNA reads TGCGCCAGCAGCCAAGACGGCAGGGGGAGTGAAAAACTGTTTTTT.

The gene calls are TRBV5-6 and TRBJ2-1; tentatively, D is TRBD1 or TRBD2 (5 bases each). Deletions cut 1 base from V and 4 bases from J, with 21 bases between. Germline assignment: CDR1 SGHDT and CDR2 YYEEEE. The CDR3 has 18 residues. CDR3 region: CASSLFLPGTQIYNEQFF. CDR3 DNA sequence: TGTGCCAGCAGCTTGTTTCTCCCCGGGACCCAAATATACAATGAGCAGTTCTTC.

The rearrangement joins TRBV19 to TRBJ2-2, with D possibly TRBD1 on 6 matching bases. The CDR3 sequence is 14 residues long. Germline CDR1 LNHDA, CDR2 SQIVND (reference sequence). V lost 6 bases to trimming and J lost 1 base, with 9 bases between them. Here the CDR3 reads CASRLDRNTGELFF. The CDR3 DNA reads TGTGCCAGTAGACTGGACAGGAACACCGGGGAGCTGTTTTTT.

The chain couples TRBV5-4 to TRBJ2-7, with D perhaps matching TRBD1 or TRBD2 (5 bases each). V lost 4 bases and J 4 bases, leaving 15 bases between the germline ends. Looked up from germline, CDR1 is SGHNT and CDR2 is YYREEE (reference sequence). This CDR3 contains 14 residues. The CDR3 sequence: CASSRDGGKYEQYF. CDR3 sequence (DNA): TGTGCCAGCAGCCGGGACGGAGGCAAATACGAGCAGTACTTC.

This clone has only one observation. This sequence joins TRBV6-5 and TRBJ1-6, with 7 bases fitting TRBD1. The junction had 4 bases not matched to a gene; V was cut back by 10 bases and J by 7 bases. CDR1 is MNHEY and CDR2 is SVGAGI in the germline V gene. The CDR3 runs to 12 residues. CDR3 loop: CATRGNNSPLHF. The CDR3 bases are TGTGCCACCAGGGGGAACAATTCACCCCTCCACTTT.